This TCR beta chain stems from a study of CD8 T cells in ankylosing spondylitis. Each CDR3 protein is one row after TCRdb ran MiXCR on the 5' RACE reads. The sample records 25,000 to 35,000 distinct CDR3 sequences, under 40% being singletons. Study-wide points: Disease-linked clones displayed a CD8+ phenotype and appeared relatively rarely in peripheral blood. Reportedly, significant enrichment of disease-linked clones occurred in matched ankylosing spondylitis synovial fluid. Certain motif variants had earlier been reported in reactive arthritis synovial fluid and blood. What seemed typical of ankylosing spondylitis blood was a TCR beta motif built from roughly eight highly homologous variants.

With respect to this clonotype: Its target is unknown.

The CDR3 is 12 amino acids. V lost 0 bases and J lost 7, with 4 bases in between. Germline V gives CDR1 PRHDT, CDR2 FYEKMQ (reference sequence). This chain uses TRBV13 with TRBJ1-5; D remains unclear. The clonotype originates from a male donor with ankylosing spondylitis. Sequencing was carried out using synovial fluid, either unsorted or a sorted T cell fraction (not recorded which). The CDR3 loop is CASSLGRQPQHF. CDR3 DNA: TGTGCCAGCAGCTTAGGACGGCAGCCCCAGCATTTT.